The clone carrying this T cell receptor beta chain was detected ten times or more. Its antigen is currently unknown. Looked up from germline, CDR1 is SGHVS and CDR2 is FQNEAQ. Trimming at V came to 6 bases and at J to 8 bases, leaving 4 bases not matched to a gene. The CDR3 has 13 residues. Unique molecular identifiers were attached to individual cDNA molecules within the library. TCRdb called the RACE reads again in MiXCR, with one record for every CDR3 protein. The data hold approximately 100,000 distinct CDR3 sequences, with about 10% observed a single time. The time point: patch test 1, 2 weeks after DPC sensitization. Treatment specified: therapeutic diphenylcyclopropenone sensitization with weekly scalp DPC. The authors' total RNA extraction used unfractionated whole blood. The data belong to a study of human T cells and chemical hapten exposure. Study-level points and caveats: DPC sensitization did not alter TCRs above 1 in 1000 frequency.

This material consisted of whole blood, taken in connection with sensitization to the hapten diphenylcyclopropenone (DPC). This TCR was recovered from a middle-aged woman with alopecia areata. Some clones in this sample may be carry-over from other donors' samples. The chain links TRBV7-8 to TRBJ2-1; 10 nucleotides agree with TRBD1. This CDR3 reads CASRPTGGHEQFF. The CDR3 nucleotides are TGTGCCAGCAGACCGACAGGGGGCCATGAGCAGTTCTTC.